This TCR beta chain was captured in a study of early T cells in non-severe SARS-CoV-2 infection. TCRdb reprocessed the 5' RACE reads via MiXCR and lists one record per CDR3 protein. This table has about 63,000 distinct CDR3 sequences, approximately 12% appearing once. Trimming removed 4 bases from V and 8 bases from J; junction bases left unmatched: 13. CDR3 length equals 15 residues. The germline V gene encodes CDR1 SGHNT and CDR2 YYREEE (reference sequence). The TCR was taken from an adult who was a healthcare worker with PCR-confirmed SARS-CoV-2 infection or an uninfected control (not recorded which). Sequences were obtained from whole blood. The chain has TRBV5-4 and TRBJ1-2; 8 bases line up with TRBD1. The CDR3 region is CASSPGTGPLGGYTF. CDR3 DNA: TGTGCCAGCAGCCCCGGGACAGGACCTCTAGGAGGCTACACCTTC. The full variable domain, its missing parts supplied by reference TRBV5-4 and TRBJ1-2, is ETGVTQSPTHLIKTRGQQVTLRCSSQSGHNTVSWYQQALGQGPQFIFQYYREEENGRGNFPPRFSGLQFPNYSSELNVNALELDDSALYLCASSPGTGPLGGYTFGSGTRLTVV.